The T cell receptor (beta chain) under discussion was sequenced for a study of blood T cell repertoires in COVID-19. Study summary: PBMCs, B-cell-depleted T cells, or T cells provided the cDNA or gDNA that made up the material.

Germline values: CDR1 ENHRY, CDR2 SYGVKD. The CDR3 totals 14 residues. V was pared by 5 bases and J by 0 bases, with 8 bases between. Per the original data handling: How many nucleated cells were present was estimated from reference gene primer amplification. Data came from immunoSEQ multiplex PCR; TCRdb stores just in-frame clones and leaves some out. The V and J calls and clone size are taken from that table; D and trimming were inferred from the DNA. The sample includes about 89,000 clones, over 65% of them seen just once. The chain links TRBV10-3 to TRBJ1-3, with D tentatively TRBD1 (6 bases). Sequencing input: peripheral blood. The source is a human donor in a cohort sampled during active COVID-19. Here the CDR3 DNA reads TGTGCCATCAGTACAGGGTCCTCTGGAAACACCATATATTTT. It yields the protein CAISTGSSGNTIYF.